The 2 T cell receptor beta chains below were found in one sample sequenced in a study of cytomegalovirus exposure and HLA in healthy donors. 60 Vbeta and 13 Jbeta primers were used in PCR. Profiled with immunoSEQ multiplex PCR; TCRdb holds only in-frame clones, not every one. The table includes about 160,000 clones, around four fifths detected once. Material for sequencing was PBMCs. Source of these receptors: a man younger than 30 in good health and CMV-seronegative.

This clone was detected a few times. This chain uses TRBV27 with TRBJ2-7; 10 bases line up with TRBD1. There are 12 residues in the CDR3. V dropped 5 bases and J dropped 11; count of bases not matched to a gene: 6. CDR1 is MNHEY and CDR2 is SMNVEV in the germline V gene (reference sequence). CDR3 DNA sequence: TGTGCCAGCAGTACTCGGACAGGGGGGGAGTACTTC. It yields the protein CASSTRTGGEYF.

This rearrangement joins TRBV10-2 to TRBJ2-5; 9 bases are shared with TRBD1. Per germline, CDR1 WSHSY and CDR2 SAAADI. The CDR3 is made up of 14 amino acids. Trimming removed 5 bases from V and 5 bases from J; junction bases left unmatched: 6. The DNA of the CDR3 is TGCGCCAGCAGTTCACAGGGGGCGGGGGAGACCCAGTACTTC. Amino acid sequence: CASSSQGAGETQYF.